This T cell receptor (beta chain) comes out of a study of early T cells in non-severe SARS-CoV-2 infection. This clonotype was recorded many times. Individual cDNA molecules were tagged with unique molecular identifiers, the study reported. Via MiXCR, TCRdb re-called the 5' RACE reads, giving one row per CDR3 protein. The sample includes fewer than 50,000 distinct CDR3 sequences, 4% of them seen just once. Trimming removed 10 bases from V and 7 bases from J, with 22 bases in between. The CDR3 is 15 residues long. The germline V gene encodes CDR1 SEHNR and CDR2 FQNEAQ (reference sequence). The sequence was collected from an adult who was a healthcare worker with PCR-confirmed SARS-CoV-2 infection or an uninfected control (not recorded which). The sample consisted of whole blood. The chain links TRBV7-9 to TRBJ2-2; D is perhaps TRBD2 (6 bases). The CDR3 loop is CATTSGERYIGELFF. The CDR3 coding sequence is TGTGCCACCACGTCGGGGGAGAGGTATATCGGGGAGCTGTTTTTT.